This T cell receptor (beta chain) was observed in a study of control samples from healthy donors and cancer patients. Germline V gene data show CDR1 as MNHEY and CDR2 as SMNVEV (reference sequence). This CDR3 is built from 14 residues. Trimming shortened V by 1 base and J by 7 bases, and 10 bases separated the two germline ends. The protocol was immunoSEQ multiplex PCR, while the TCRdb copy is restricted to in-frame clones and leaves out a portion. The sample yields some 120,000 clones, around 90% seen once. V gene TRBV27 combines with J gene TRBJ1-4, with D unclear. The specimen was blood. This TCR was recovered from a man between 50 and 59 years old in good health. Here the CDR3 DNA reads TGTGCCAGCAGTTTATACGGGTTGCGTGAAAAACTGTTTTTT. The encoded protein is CASSLYGLREKLFF.